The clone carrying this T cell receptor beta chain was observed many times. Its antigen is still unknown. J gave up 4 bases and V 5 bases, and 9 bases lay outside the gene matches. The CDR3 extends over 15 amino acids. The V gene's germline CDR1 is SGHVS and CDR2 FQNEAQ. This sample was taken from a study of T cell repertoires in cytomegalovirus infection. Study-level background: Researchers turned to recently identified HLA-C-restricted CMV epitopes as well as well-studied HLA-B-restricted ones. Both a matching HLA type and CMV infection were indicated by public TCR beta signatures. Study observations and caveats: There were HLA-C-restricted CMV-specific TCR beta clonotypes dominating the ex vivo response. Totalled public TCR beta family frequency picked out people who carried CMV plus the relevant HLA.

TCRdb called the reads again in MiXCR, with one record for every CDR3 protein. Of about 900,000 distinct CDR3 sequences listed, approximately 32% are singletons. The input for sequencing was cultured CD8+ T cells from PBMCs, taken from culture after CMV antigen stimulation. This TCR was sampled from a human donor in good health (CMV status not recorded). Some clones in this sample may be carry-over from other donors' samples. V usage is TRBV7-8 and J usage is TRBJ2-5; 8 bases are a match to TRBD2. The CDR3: CASSLGGGAIETQYF. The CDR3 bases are TGTGCCAGCAGCCTCGGGGGGGGGGCCATAGAGACCCAGTACTTC.